The sequence of this T cell receptor beta chain was determined in a study of breast tumors, draining lymph nodes, adjacent tissues. Notes on the study in general: Data fit most tumor T cells coming from lymph node, expanding in tumor. The lymph node origin of tumor T cells was framed as consistent with a hypothesis, not demonstrated. Tumor TCR diversity was below lymph nodes but above nontumor tissue. Tumor and nontumor repertoires were significantly more similar in luminal-like than in basal-like breast cancer.

TCRdb itself ran the multiplex PCR reads through MiXCR, one entry per CDR3 protein. The repertoire holds about 100,000 distinct CDR3 sequences, with 21% as singletons. Axillary draining lymph nodes of breast cancer patients supplied the node samples. The CDR3 extends over 16 amino acids. Trimming stripped 6 bases from V and 3 bases from J, with 15 bases between. This clonotype was seen at least ten times. Its antigen is undetermined. The clonotype was recovered from a female donor with breast cancer. Some clones in this sample may be carry-over from other donors' samples. The V gene is TRBV12-3 or TRBV12-4, the J gene TRBJ2-6; unclear D gene. The sample was axillary lymph node tissue. The CDR3 reads CASSLKSGGGANVLTF. The CDR3 nucleotides read TGTGCCAGCAGCCTTAAGTCGGGTGGTGGGGCCAACGTCCTGACTTTC.